The 26 T cell receptor beta chains below all came from one sample that was sequenced in a study of T-cell reconstitution after alpha-beta-depleted transplantation in children. Preparation of the TCRbeta library was carried out with unique molecular identifiers. Each CDR3 protein gets one entry after TCRdb re-called the PCR reads with MiXCR. The sample yields around 500,000 distinct CDR3 sequences, under 30% seen once. The sequencing used PBMCs, mostly from graft donor cells, collected 360 days after TCRalphabeta/CD19-depleted stem cell transplant. These receptor sequences come from a boy in the first two years of life who had a stem cell transplant for acute myeloid leukemia, so the T cells may come from the graft donor.

This clonotype was seen repeatedly, ten times or more. V is TRBV20-1 and J is TRBJ1-5; TRBD1 might be the D (6 bases). V was shortened by 3 bases and J by 6 bases, with 15 bases between the two germline ends. The CDR3 runs to 14 residues. CDR1 and CDR2 (germline): DFQATT, SNEGSKA (reference sequence). The CDR3 region is CSASRTAKFQPQHF. The DNA of the CDR3 is TGCAGTGCTAGCAGGACAGCAAAGTTTCAGCCCCAGCATTTT.

This clonotype was recorded a few times. The V and J genes are TRBV28 and TRBJ2-5; D assignment may be TRBD1 or TRBD2 (5 bases each). The CDR3 has 14 amino acids. Germline lookup yields CDR1 MDHEN and CDR2 SYDVKM. V gave up 3 bases and J gave up 4 bases, with 12 bases separating them. The CDR3 DNA reads as TGTGCCAGCAGTTTGGGGACCGTCATAGAGACCCAGTACTTC. The encoded protein is CASSLGTVIETQYF. Full variable domain (missing parts from reference TRBV28 and TRBJ2-5): DVKVTQSSRYLVKRTGEKVFLECVQDMDHENMFWYRQDPGLGLRLIYFSYDVKMKEKGDIPEGYSVSREKKERFSLILESASTNQTSMYLCASSLGTVIETQYFGPGTRLLVL.

A few counts support this clonotype. The chain has TRBV11-2 and TRBJ2-7; D is perhaps TRBD2 (6 bases). This CDR3 has 13 amino acids. V was clipped by 6 bases and J by 3 bases, with 12 bases between them. The germline gives CDR1 SGHAT, CDR2 FQNNGV. Here the CDR3 DNA reads TGTGCCAGCAGACTAGCTCTTAACTACGAGCAGTACTTC. This gives the protein CASRLALNYEQYF.

This clonotype occurred many times. V gene TRBV12-3 or TRBV12-4 combines with J gene TRBJ2-2; perhaps TRBD2 as D (6 bases). The CDR3 covers 13 residues. CDR3 sequence reads: CACWQGGTGELFF. The CDR3, as DNA: TGTGCGTGTTGGCAGGGAGGTACCGGGGAGCTGTTTTTT.

This chain uses TRBV5-1 with TRBJ2-2; the D gene is possibly TRBD1 (5 bases). The germline V gene encodes CDR1 SGHRS and CDR2 YFSETQ. This CDR3 region has 17 residues. The V and J ends lost 3 bases and 2 bases respectively, with 17 bases between them. The CDR3 DNA is TGCGCCAGCAGCTCGAGAGATCTAACAGGAAACACCGGGGAGCTGTTTTTT. Its translation: CASSSRDLTGNTGELFF.

This clonotype was observed at least ten times. This chain links TRBV4-3 with TRBJ2-7, with TRBD2 as a possible D gene (6 bases). Germline lookup yields CDR1 LGHNA and CDR2 YSLEER. The CDR3 consists of 13 residues. Trimming took 1 base from V and 3 from J, leaving 7 bases between them. The CDR3: CASSQGEDYEQYF. Here the CDR3 DNA reads TGCGCCAGCAGCCAAGGGGAGGACTACGAGCAGTACTTC.

This clonotype came up a few times. The chain joins TRBV12-3 or TRBV12-4 to TRBJ2-2; TRBD1 is a possible D gene (5 bases). The germline V and J ends were trimmed by 3 bases and 4 bases, with 9 bases remaining between them. The CDR3 spans 14 residues. Here the CDR3 DNA reads TGTGCCAGCAGTTTCCAAGACAGCACCGGGGAGCTGTTTTTT. Its protein product is CASSFQDSTGELFF.

The rearrangement links TRBV9 to TRBJ2-3, with D unresolved. The CDR3 extends over 14 amino acids. Germline V CDR1 and CDR2: SGDLS, YYNGEE. V lost 0 bases and J lost 7, with 12 bases in between. CDR3: CASSVAPLQHTQYF. CDR3 DNA sequence: TGTGCCAGCAGCGTAGCACCGTTACAACATACGCAGTATTTT.

This clonotype was observed at least ten times. The gene calls are TRBV12-3 or TRBV12-4 and TRBJ1-6; 8 bases map to TRBD1. There are 15 residues in the CDR3. Germline trimming cut 3 bases from V and 7 bases from J; bases unmatched to any gene: 5. In DNA, the CDR3 is TGTGCCAGCAGTTTTATGGACAGGGCCAATTCACCCCTCCACTTT. The encoded protein is CASSFMDRANSPLHF.

The rearrangement uses TRBV19 and TRBJ2-2; D gene uncertain. V dropped 2 bases and J dropped 2 bases, with 6 bases sitting between them. The CDR3 loop spans 14 amino acids. Germline V gene data show CDR1 as LNHDA and CDR2 as SQIVND (reference sequence). CDR3 DNA: TGTGCCAGTAGTATATCCGAAAACACCGGGGAGCTGTTTTTT. It codes for CASSISENTGELFF. The full variable domain, with the rest looked up from reference TRBV19 and TRBJ2-2, is DGGITQSPKYLFRKEGQNVTLSCEQNLNHDAMYWYRQDPGQGLRLIYYSQIVNDFQKGDIAEGYSVSREKKESFPLTVTSAQKNPTAFYLCASSISENTGELFFGEGSRLTVL.

There are a few counts of this clonotype. The chain joins TRBV29-1 to TRBJ1-3, with TRBD1 as a possible D gene (6 bases). CDR3 length: 13 residues. Trimming took 4 bases from V and 2 from J, leaving 9 bases between them. The germline V gene encodes CDR1 SQVTM and CDR2 ANQGSEA. The CDR3 DNA sequence: TGCAGCGTTGTCTGGACAGCTGGAAACACCATATATTTT. Its translation is CSVVWTAGNTIYF.

This chain connects TRBV20-1 to TRBJ2-7; the D is unclear. This CDR3 is 13 amino acids long. The germline V gene encodes CDR1 DFQATT and CDR2 SNEGSKA (reference sequence). Deletions cut 1 base from V and 0 bases from J, with 7 bases between. The CDR3 loop reads CSARVYSSYEQYV. For the CDR3, the DNA is TGCAGTGCTAGAGTGTACAGCTCCTACGAGCAGTACGTC.

In DNA, the CDR3 is TGTGCCAGCAGCGGGACAGGGTATTTTAGAGGTGAGCAGTTCTTC. It encodes CASSGTGYFRGEQFF. The chain employs TRBV27 and TRBJ2-1, with TRBD1 identical over 9 bases. CDR1 and CDR2 (germline): MNHEY, SMNVEV (reference sequence). The CDR3 has 15 residues. The J segment lost 9 bases and the V segment lost 6 bases, leaving 12 bases of the junction unmatched.

The DNA for the CDR3 is TGTGCCAGCAGTGCCCCACAGGGTAACGAGCAGTACGTC. Translation: CASSAPQGNEQYV. The chain employs TRBV2 and TRBJ2-7; D perhaps matches TRBD1 (6 bases). This CDR3 has 13 amino acids. From germline, CDR1 is SNHLY and CDR2 FYNNEI. V was clipped by 4 bases and J by 5 bases, with 12 bases between them.

This chain connects TRBV6-5 to TRBJ2-1; no reliable D call. Germline-derived CDR1 and CDR2 are MNHEY and SVGAGI. V was pared by 4 bases and J by 9 bases, with 13 bases between. This CDR3 has 13 residues. Here the CDR3 DNA reads TGTGCCAGCAGTTTTGCGTCGGGCACTGAGCAGTTCTTC. Protein product: CASSFASGTEQFF.

Concerning this clonotype itself: Lacking the conserved final phenylalanine or tryptophan, this CDR3 likely reflects a read error. V gene TRBV15 combines with J gene TRBJ2-2; 10 nucleotides line up with TRBD1. The germline CDR1 and CDR2 sequences are LNHNV and YYDKDF (reference sequence). With 6 bases clipped from V and 8 bases from J, the junction kept 12 bases outside the gene matches. The CDR3 runs to 16 residues. The CDR3 DNA follows: TGTGCCACCAGACTCCCGGGGACAGGGGCGAGGGGGGAGCTGTTTTTA. It encodes CATRLPGTGARGELFL.

The V and J genes are TRBV24-1 and TRBJ2-7; D remains ambiguous. Trimming stripped 2 bases from V and 2 bases from J, with 6 bases between. CDR1 is KGHDR, CDR2 SFDVKD, per germline. CDR3 length: 13 amino acids. CDR3 sequence: CATSDSNTYEQYF. The DNA of the CDR3 is TGTGCCACCAGTGATTCGAATACCTACGAGCAGTACTTC.

This chain joins TRBV12-3 or TRBV12-4 and TRBJ1-5; 7 bases line up with TRBD1. This CDR3 region has 15 residues. Germline trimming cut 6 bases from V and 2 bases from J; bases unmatched to any gene: 7. This CDR3 is CASSPRGRGNQPQHF. CDR3 nucleotides: TGTGCCAGCAGCCCAAGGGGGCGCGGCAATCAGCCCCAGCATTTT.

J is TRBJ2-7 and V is TRBV18; D remains ambiguous. This CDR3 region has 14 residues. Germline V gene lookup returns CDR1 KGHSH and CDR2 LQKENI. V lost 3 bases and J lost 3, with 12 bases in between. The chain's CDR3 is CASSPPSRGYEQYF. The CDR3 DNA is TGTGCCAGCTCACCGCCGAGTAGAGGCTACGAGCAGTACTTC.

This chain links TRBV30 with TRBJ2-7; D call uncertain. This CDR3 has 11 amino acids. Trimming shortened V by 4 bases and J by 1 base, and 5 bases separated the two germline ends. In germline, CDR1 is GTSNPN, CDR2 SVGIG (reference sequence). CDR3 sequence (DNA): TGTGCCTGGACGGATTCCTACGAGCAGTACTTC. Residues: CAWTDSYEQYF.

To note about this clonotype: A read error may be the cause here, since a much bigger clone is one base away. The V and J genes are TRBV7-2 and TRBJ2-1; D not certain. CDR1 is SGHTA and CDR2 is FQGNSA in the germline V gene. Trimming shortened V by 2 bases and J by 0 bases, and 8 bases separated the two germline ends. This CDR3 is 15 amino acids long. The DNA of the CDR3 is TGTGCCAGCAGCTTAAACGGGCCCTCCTACAATGAGCAGTTCTTC. Translation: CASSLNGPSYNEQFF.

The chain uses TRBV7-2 and TRBJ2-2; D perhaps matches TRBD1 (6 bases). This CDR3 is built from 16 residues. The V and J ends lost 5 bases and 0 bases respectively, with 13 bases between them. Germline CDR1 reads SGHTA; CDR2 reads FQGNSA. For the CDR3, the DNA is TGTGCCAGCAGCCCGGGACACCAAACGAACACCGGGGAGCTGTTTTTT. Protein: CASSPGHQTNTGELFF.

This clonotype was detected many times. The V call is TRBV20-1, the J call TRBJ2-3; D is ambiguous. Per the germline V gene, CDR1 is DFQATT and CDR2 is SNEGSKA (reference sequence). V was trimmed by 4 bases and J by 0 bases, leaving 11 bases between them. This CDR3 is built from 14 residues. CDR3 region: CSATLLTSTDTQYF. CDR3 sequence (DNA): TGCAGTGCTACTCTCCTCACTAGCACAGATACGCAGTATTTT.

The gene calls are TRBV6-1 and TRBJ2-4; no firm D call. Germline CDR1 is MNHNS and CDR2 is SASEGT. The germline V and J ends were trimmed by 2 bases and 10 bases, with 9 bases remaining between them. This CDR3 comprises 12 residues. The CDR3 spells CASSESRRIQYF. Written as DNA, the CDR3 is TGTGCCAGCAGTGAATCCCGACGGATTCAGTACTTC.

The chain carries TRBV12-3 or TRBV12-4 and TRBJ2-5; TRBD2 matches 8 bases. The trim removed 6 bases at V and 4 bases at J, leaving 10 bases unmatched. The CDR3 length is 15 residues. CDR3 region: CASSRKGLVSETQYF. Here the CDR3 DNA reads TGTGCCAGCAGCCGAAAGGGACTAGTCTCAGAGACCCAGTACTTC.

This chain connects TRBV5-4 to TRBJ2-3; no reliable D call. Germline CDR1 reads SGHNT; CDR2 reads YYREEE (reference sequence). There are 14 residues in the CDR3. Trimming stripped 5 bases from V and 2 bases from J, with 12 bases between. The CDR3, as DNA: TGTGCCAGCAGGGAAGACACCTCCACAGATACGCAGTATTTT. It codes for CASREDTSTDTQYF.